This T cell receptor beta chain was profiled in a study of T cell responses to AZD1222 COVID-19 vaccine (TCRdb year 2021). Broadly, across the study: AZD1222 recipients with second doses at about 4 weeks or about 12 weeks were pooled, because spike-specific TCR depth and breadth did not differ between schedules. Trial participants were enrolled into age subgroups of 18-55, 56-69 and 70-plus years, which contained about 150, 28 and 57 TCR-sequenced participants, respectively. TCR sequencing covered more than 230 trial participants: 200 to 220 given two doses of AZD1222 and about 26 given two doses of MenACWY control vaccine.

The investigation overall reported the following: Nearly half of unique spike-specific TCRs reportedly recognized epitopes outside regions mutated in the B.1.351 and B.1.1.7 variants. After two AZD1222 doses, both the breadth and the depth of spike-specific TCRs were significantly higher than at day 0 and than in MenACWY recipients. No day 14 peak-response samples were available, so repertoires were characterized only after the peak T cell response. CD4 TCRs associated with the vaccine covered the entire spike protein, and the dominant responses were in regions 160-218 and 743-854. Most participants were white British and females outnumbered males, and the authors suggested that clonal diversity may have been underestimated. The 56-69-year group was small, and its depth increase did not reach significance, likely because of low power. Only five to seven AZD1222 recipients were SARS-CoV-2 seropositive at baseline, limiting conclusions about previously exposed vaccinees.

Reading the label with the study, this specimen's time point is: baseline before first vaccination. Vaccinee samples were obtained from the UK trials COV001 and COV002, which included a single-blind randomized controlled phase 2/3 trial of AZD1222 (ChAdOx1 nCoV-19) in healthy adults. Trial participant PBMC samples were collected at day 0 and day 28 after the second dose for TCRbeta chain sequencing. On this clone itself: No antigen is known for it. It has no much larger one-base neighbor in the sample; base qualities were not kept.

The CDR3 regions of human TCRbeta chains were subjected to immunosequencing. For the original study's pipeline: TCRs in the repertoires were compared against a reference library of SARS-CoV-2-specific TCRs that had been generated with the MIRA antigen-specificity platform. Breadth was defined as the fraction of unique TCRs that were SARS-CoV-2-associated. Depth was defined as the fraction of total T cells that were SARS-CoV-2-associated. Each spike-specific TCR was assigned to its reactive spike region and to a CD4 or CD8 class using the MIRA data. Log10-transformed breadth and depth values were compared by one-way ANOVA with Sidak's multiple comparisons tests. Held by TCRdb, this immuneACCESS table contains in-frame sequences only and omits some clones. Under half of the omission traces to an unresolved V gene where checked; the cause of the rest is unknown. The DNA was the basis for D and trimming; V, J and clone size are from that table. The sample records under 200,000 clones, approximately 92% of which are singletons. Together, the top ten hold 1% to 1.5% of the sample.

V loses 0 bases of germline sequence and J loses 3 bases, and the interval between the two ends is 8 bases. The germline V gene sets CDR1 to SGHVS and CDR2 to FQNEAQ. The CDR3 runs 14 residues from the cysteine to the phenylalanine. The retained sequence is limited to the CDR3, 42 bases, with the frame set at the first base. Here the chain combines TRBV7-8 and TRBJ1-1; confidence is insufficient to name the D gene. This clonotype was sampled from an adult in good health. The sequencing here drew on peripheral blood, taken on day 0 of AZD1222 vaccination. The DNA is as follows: TGTGCCAGCAGCTTAGCGGTGGGTTACACTGAAGCTTTCTTT. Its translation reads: CASSLAVGYTEAFF. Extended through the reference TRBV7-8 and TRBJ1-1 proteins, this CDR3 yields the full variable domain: GAGVSQSPRYKVAKRGQDVALRCDPISGHVSLFWYQQALGQGPEFLTYFQNEAQLDKSGLPSDRFFAERPEGSVSTLKIQRTQQEDSAVYLCASSLAVGYTEAFFGQGTRLTVV.